Reported below is one T cell receptor (beta chain). Its antigen remains unidentified. This record comes from a study of blood T cells in healthy people across ages. Study outcomes and limitations: PBMC samples, being unsorted, prevented any conclusive comparison of naive and antigen-experienced cells. Fewer expanded clones and more diversity marked long-lived versus aged donors.

The CDR3 runs to 15 residues. Looked up from germline, CDR1 is KGHSH and CDR2 is LQKENI. V lost 3 bases to trimming and J lost 3 bases, with 12 bases between them. Using a J-beta primer mix together with a sample-barcoded 5' primer, a second PCR was run for about 6 to 12 cycles. TCRdb redid the calling of the 5' RACE reads with MiXCR, one entry per CDR3 protein. The sample includes about 800,000 distinct CDR3 sequences, about 25% seen only once; the top ten take 3.7%. Samples had at least 7 million PBMCs isolated from them. The same sample was also studied in work on T cells of mothers and their children. In that study: It was observed that no persistent microchimeric T cell clones could be detected.

Material for sequencing was blood. This clonotype was obtained from a boy between 10 and 17 years old in good health. The chain is built from TRBV18 and TRBJ2-1, with D possibly TRBD1 on 5 matching bases. The CDR3 is CASSPLQDHYNEQFF. In DNA, the CDR3 is TGTGCCAGCTCACCCCTACAGGACCACTACAATGAGCAGTTCTTC.